This is a list of T cell receptor beta chains from one sample in a study of shared clonotypes between healthy human individuals. Clones were read by immunoSEQ multiplex PCR, and TCRdb kept only the in-frame ones, dropping some. This sample has about 1,900,000 clones, with about 94% found just once. Sequenced input: naive CD8+ T cells sorted from blood. These TCRs come from a man younger than 35 in good health. The CDR3 runs from the conserved cysteine through the conserved F or W. Fields, in order: D gene, V gene, J gene, CDR3 length, clone size, CDR3 protein, CDR3 DNA. D genes are given only for firm matches. Part of the rows lack a size; the others show once, few, many or a class for expanded clones.

D: TRBD2
V: TRBV19
J: TRBJ2-7
length: 14
size: .
CDR3: CASSMGSGSYEQYF
DNA: TGTGCCAGTAGTATGGGTAGCGGGAGCTACGAGCAGTACTTC

D: TRBD1
V: TRBV6-1
J: TRBJ2-7
length: 14
size: .
CDR3: CASTPRDRAYEQYF
DNA: TGTGCCAGCACCCCTAGGGACAGGGCCTACGAGCAGTACTTC

D: .
V: TRBV27
J: TRBJ2-4
length: 16
size: .
CDR3: CASSPWVEVGENIQYF
DNA: TGTGCCAGCAGTCCCTGGGTCGAGGTGGGGGAAAACATTCAGTACTTC

D: .
V: TRBV5-1
J: TRBJ2-5
length: 18
size: .
CDR3: CASSAGRKPGHRQETQYF
DNA: TGCGCCAGCAGCGCAGGCAGGAAACCGGGACATCGCCAAGAGACCCAGTACTTC

D: TRBD2
V: TRBV4-3
J: TRBJ2-7
length: 16
size: .
CDR3: CASSQDYSSGGTEQYF
DNA: TGCGCCAGCAGCCAAGATTACAGCTCGGGGGGGACCGAGCAGTACTTC

D: TRBD2
V: TRBV7-2
J: TRBJ2-7
length: 14
size: .
CDR3: CASSLPRAGDEQYF
DNA: TGTGCCAGCAGCTTACCTAGAGCGGGAGATGAGCAGTACTTC

D: .
V: TRBV5-1
J: TRBJ2-7
length: 13
size: .
CDR3: CASSLTSYDEQYF
DNA: TGCGCCAGCAGCTTGACCTCGTACGACGAGCAGTACTTC

D: .
V: TRBV11-3
J: TRBJ2-1
length: 13
size: .
CDR3: CASSQGTNNEQFF
DNA: TGTGCCAGCAGCCAGGGGACGAACAATGAGCAGTTCTTC

D: .
V: TRBV6-5
J: TRBJ1-1
length: 16
size: .
CDR3: CASSYSTGEVGTEAFF
DNA: TGTGCCAGCAGTTACTCTACGGGGGAGGTCGGCACTGAAGCTTTCTTT

D: .
V: TRBV11-2
J: TRBJ1-4
length: 14
size: .
CDR3: CASSLGDGGEKLFF
DNA: TGTGCCAGCAGCCTTGGGGACGGAGGGGAAAAACTGTTTTTT

D: .
V: TRBV4-3
J: TRBJ1-4
length: 17
size: .
CDR3: CASSQDSQGGTNEKLFF
DNA: TGCGCCAGCAGCCAAGATAGTCAGGGTGGAACTAATGAAAAACTGTTTTTT

D: TRBD2
V: TRBV4-3
J: TRBJ2-3
length: 17
size: .
CDR3: CASSRTLADYSTDTQYF
DNA: TGCGCCAGCAGCCGGACCCTAGCGGACTATAGCACAGATACGCAGTATTTT

D: TRBD2
V: TRBV5-6
J: TRBJ2-1
length: 14
size: .
CDR3: CASSFSSGPNEQFF
DNA: TGTGCCAGCAGCTTCTCTAGCGGGCCCAATGAGCAGTTCTTC

D: .
V: TRBV9
J: TRBJ1-3
length: 14
size: .
CDR3: CASSPDDSPNTIYF
DNA: TGTGCCAGCAGCCCCGACGACAGCCCCAACACCATATATTTT

D: .
V: TRBV18
J: TRBJ2-7
length: 14
size: .
CDR3: CASSPRERSYEQYF
DNA: TGTGCCAGCTCACCCAGGGAGAGAAGCTACGAGCAGTACTTC

D: TRBD1
V: TRBV27
J: TRBJ1-5
length: 16
size: .
CDR3: CASRGPDRGLGQPQHF
DNA: TGTGCCAGCAGGGGGCCGGACAGGGGGCTAGGTCAGCCCCAGCATTTT

D: TRBD2
V: TRBV7-9
J: TRBJ2-7
length: 17
size: .
CDR3: CASSSTGLAGVSYEQYF
DNA: TGTGCCAGCAGTTCAACCGGACTAGCGGGAGTTTCCTACGAGCAGTACTTC

D: .
V: TRBV27
J: TRBJ2-7
length: 13
size: .
CDR3: CASSIAWSSEQYF
DNA: TGTGCCAGCAGTATCGCGTGGAGTTCCGAGCAGTACTTC

D: .
V: TRBV6-1
J: TRBJ2-2
length: 15
size: .
CDR3: CASKGRGGGGGELFF
DNA: TGTGCCAGCAAGGGCAGGGGGGGAGGAGGTGGGGAGCTGTTTTTT

D: .
V: TRBV9
J: TRBJ2-5
length: 15
size: .
CDR3: CASSVGTGTGETQYF
DNA: TGTGCCAGCAGCGTAGGTACCGGGACTGGAGAGACCCAGTACTTC

D: .
V: TRBV6-1
J: TRBJ1-2
length: 15
size: .
CDR3: CASSDYGQLKDGYTF
DNA: TGTGCCAGCAGTGATTACGGTCAGTTAAAGGATGGCTACACCTTC

D: .
V: TRBV27
J: TRBJ1-6
length: 16
size: .
CDR3: CASSFGGPFINSPLHF
DNA: TGTGCCAGCAGTTTTGGTGGGCCTTTCATAAATTCACCCCTCCACTTT

D: .
V: TRBV11-2
J: TRBJ1-1
length: 12
size: .
CDR3: CASSDPNTEAFF
DNA: TGTGCCAGCAGTGACCCGAACACTGAAGCTTTCTTT

D: TRBD1
V: TRBV5-1
J: TRBJ2-5
length: 16
size: .
CDR3: CASSLVGTGDQETQYF
DNA: TGCGCCAGCAGCTTGGTCGGGACAGGGGATCAAGAGACCCAGTACTTC

D: TRBD1
V: TRBV27
J: TRBJ2-7
length: 15
size: .
CDR3: CASSPGGPAPNEQYF
DNA: TGTGCCAGCAGTCCAGGGGGCCCCGCTCCCAACGAGCAGTACTTC

D: .
V: TRBV6-5
J: TRBJ2-2
length: 16
size: .
CDR3: CASSYSRTVNTGELFF
DNA: TGTGCCAGCAGTTACTCTCGGACAGTTAACACCGGGGAGCTGTTTTTT

D: .
V: TRBV11-1
J: TRBJ1-1
length: 14
size: .
CDR3: CASSLVGSNTEAFF
DNA: TGTGCCAGCAGCCTCGTTGGTTCGAACACTGAAGCTTTCTTT

D: .
V: TRBV5-4
J: TRBJ2-7
length: 14
size: few
CDR3: CASSLWGSSYEQYF
DNA: TGTGCCAGCAGCTTGTGGGGATCCTCCTACGAGCAGTACTTC

D: .
V: TRBV30
J: TRBJ2-5
length: 14
size: .
CDR3: CAWSRTRSQETQYF
DNA: TGTGCCTGGAGTCGCACACGGAGCCAAGAGACCCAGTACTTC

D: .
V: TRBV6-1
J: TRBJ2-1
length: 17
size: .
CDR3: CASSDRLALGGHNEQFF
DNA: TGTGCCAGCAGTGACCGACTAGCCCTGGGGGGGCACAATGAGCAGTTCTTC

D: TRBD2
V: TRBV25-1
J: TRBJ2-2
length: 16
size: .
CDR3: CASSDITSANTGELFF
DNA: TGTGCCAGCAGCGACATAACTAGCGCTAACACCGGGGAGCTGTTTTTT

D: .
V: TRBV11-2
J: TRBJ1-5
length: 16
size: .
CDR3: CASSPRTVWSNQPQHF
DNA: TGTGCCAGCAGCCCCCGGACAGTCTGGAGCAATCAGCCCCAGCATTTT